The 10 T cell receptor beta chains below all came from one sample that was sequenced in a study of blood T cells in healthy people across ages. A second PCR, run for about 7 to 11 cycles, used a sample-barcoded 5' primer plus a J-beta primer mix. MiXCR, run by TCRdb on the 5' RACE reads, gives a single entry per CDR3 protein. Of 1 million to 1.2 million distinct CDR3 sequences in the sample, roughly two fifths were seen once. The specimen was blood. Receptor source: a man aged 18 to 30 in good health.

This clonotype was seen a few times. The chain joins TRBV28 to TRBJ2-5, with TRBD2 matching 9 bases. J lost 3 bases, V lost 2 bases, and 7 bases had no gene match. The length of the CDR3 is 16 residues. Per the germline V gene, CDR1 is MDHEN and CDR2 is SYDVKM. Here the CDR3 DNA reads TGTGCCAGCAGTTTACAGCGGGGGGAGGTTGAAGAGACCCAGTACTTC. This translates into CASSLQRGEVEETQYF.

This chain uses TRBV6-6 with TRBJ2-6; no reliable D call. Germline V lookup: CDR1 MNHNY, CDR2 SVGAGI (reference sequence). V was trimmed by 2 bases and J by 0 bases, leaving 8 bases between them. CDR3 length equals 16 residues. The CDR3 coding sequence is TGTGCCAGCAGTTACGGTACGGCCTCTGGGGCCAACGTCCTGACTTTC. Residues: CASSYGTASGANVLTF.

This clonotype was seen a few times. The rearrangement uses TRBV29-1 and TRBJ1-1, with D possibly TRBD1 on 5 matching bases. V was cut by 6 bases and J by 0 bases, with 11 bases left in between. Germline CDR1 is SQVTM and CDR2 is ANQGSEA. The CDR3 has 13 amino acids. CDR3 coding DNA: TGCAGCGTCAAGCGACAGATGAACACTGAAGCTTTCTTT. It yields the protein CSVKRQMNTEAFF.

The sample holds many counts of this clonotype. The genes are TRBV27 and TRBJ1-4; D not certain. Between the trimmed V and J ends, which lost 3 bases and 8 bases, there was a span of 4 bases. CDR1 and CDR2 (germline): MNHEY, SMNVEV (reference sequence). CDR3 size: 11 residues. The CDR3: CASSLQEKLFF. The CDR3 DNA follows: TGTGCCAGCAGTTTGCAGGAAAAACTGTTTTTT.

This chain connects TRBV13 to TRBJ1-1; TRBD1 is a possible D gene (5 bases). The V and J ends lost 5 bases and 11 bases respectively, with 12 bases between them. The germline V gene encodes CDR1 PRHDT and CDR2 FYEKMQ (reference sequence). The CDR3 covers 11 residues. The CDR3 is CASSAGYPAFF. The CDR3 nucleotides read TGTGCCAGCAGCGCAGGGTATCCGGCTTTCTTT.

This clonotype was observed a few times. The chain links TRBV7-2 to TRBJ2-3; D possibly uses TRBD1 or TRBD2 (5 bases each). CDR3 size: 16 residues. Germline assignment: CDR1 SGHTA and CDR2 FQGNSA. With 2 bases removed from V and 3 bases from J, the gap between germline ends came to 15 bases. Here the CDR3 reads CASSLRAIGGTDTQYF. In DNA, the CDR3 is TGTGCCAGCAGCTTACGGGCGATTGGGGGTACAGATACGCAGTATTTT.

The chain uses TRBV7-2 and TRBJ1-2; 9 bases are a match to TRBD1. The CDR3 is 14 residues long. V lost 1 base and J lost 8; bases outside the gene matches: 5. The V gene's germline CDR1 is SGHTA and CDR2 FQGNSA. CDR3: CASSLGTGEWGYTF. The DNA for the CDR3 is TGTGCCAGCAGCTTAGGGACAGGGGAATGGGGCTACACCTTC.

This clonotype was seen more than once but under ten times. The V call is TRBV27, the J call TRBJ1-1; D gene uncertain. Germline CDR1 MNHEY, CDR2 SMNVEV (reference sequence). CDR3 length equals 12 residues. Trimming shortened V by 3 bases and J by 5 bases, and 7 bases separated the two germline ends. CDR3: CASSFAGTEAFF. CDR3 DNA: TGTGCCAGCAGTTTCGCTGGGACTGAAGCTTTCTTT.

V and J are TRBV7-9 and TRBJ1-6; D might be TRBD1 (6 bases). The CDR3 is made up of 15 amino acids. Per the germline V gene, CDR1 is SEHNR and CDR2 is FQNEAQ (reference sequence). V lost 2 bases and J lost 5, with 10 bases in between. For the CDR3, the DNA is TGTGCCAGCAGCTTAACGACAGGTGATAATTCACCCCTCCACTTT. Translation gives CASSLTTGDNSPLHF.

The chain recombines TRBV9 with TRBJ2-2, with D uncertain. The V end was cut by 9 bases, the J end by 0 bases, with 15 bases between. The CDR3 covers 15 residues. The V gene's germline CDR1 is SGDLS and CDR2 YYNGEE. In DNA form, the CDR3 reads TGTGCCACCGCAGTCGGCGGCGCGAACACCGGGGAGCTGTTTTTT. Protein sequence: CATAVGGANTGELFF.